A single sample is the source of the 2 T cell receptor beta chains below, sequenced in a study of T-cell reconstitution after alpha-beta-depleted transplantation in children. Preparing the TCRbeta library involved the use of unique molecular identifiers. One entry per CDR3 protein, called by TCRdb with MiXCR from the PCR reads. The sample yields 200,000 to 250,000 distinct CDR3 sequences, more than 20% seen once. Sequencing used PBMCs, mostly from graft donor cells, obtained 360 days after TCRalphabeta/CD19-depleted stem cell transplant. These receptors all come from a female patient aged 2-9 years who had a stem cell transplant for congenital amegakaryocytic thrombocytopenia, so the T cells may come from the graft donor.

This clonotype was found many times. The chain is built from TRBV28 and TRBJ2-7; 9 bases line up with TRBD1. The CDR3 consists of 11 residues. Germline values: CDR1 MDHEN, CDR2 SYDVKM. Unmatched junction bases numbered 5, after V lost 5 bases and J lost 12 bases. The CDR3 loop is CASSKPGQGYF. CDR3 DNA: TGTGCCAGCAGTAAACCGGGACAGGGGTACTTC.

This clonotype has a handful of counts. The chain has TRBV5-5 and TRBJ2-1, with D tentatively TRBD2 (6 bases). This CDR3 region has 17 residues. V was clipped by 4 bases and J by 12 bases, with 29 bases between them. Per germline, CDR1 SGHKS and CDR2 YYEKEE (reference sequence). CDR3 coding DNA: TGTGCCAGCAGCCCGCAATGGGACTGGAATGGATTGCAGGGGCAGTTCTTC. Translation: CASSPQWDWNGLQGQFF.